The sequence of this T cell receptor (beta chain) was determined in a study of T cell repertoires in cytomegalovirus infection. Background on the study: Well-studied HLA-B-restricted epitopes and recently identified HLA-C-restricted epitopes of CMV were both used in the study. Based on public TCR beta signatures, there were indications of CMV infection and of a matching HLA type.

In this sample, this clonotype turned up a few times. Its antigen is unknown. The V gene's germline CDR1 is SNHLY and CDR2 FYNNEI. This CDR3 has 14 residues. Trimming cost V 7 bases and J 6 bases; bases outside gene matches: 7. Broader study findings: People with CMV and the relevant HLA were identified by cumulative public TCR beta family frequency. HLA-C-restricted, CMV-specific TCR beta clonotypes were dominant ex vivo.

TCRdb ran MiXCR on the reads and lists one entry per CDR3 protein. The sample includes over 250,000 distinct CDR3 sequences, 22% of them seen just once. This sequence was found in a human donor in good health (CMV status not recorded). Some clones in this sample may be carry-over from other donors' samples. The chain has TRBV2 and TRBJ2-2; 8 bases map to TRBD1. Sequenced here: cultured PBMCs, sampled from culture after CMV antigen stimulation. CDR3 DNA: TGTGCCAGCATAGACCAGGGGGCCGCCGGGGAGCTGTTTTTT. This codes for CASIDQGAAGELFF. The full variable domain, rest sourced from reference TRBV2 and TRBJ2-2, is EPEVTQTPSHQVTQMGQEVILRCVPISNHLYFYWYRQILGQKVEFLVSFYNNEISEKSEIFDDQFSVERPDGSNFTLKIRSTKLEDSAMYFCASIDQGAAGELFFGEGSRLTVL.